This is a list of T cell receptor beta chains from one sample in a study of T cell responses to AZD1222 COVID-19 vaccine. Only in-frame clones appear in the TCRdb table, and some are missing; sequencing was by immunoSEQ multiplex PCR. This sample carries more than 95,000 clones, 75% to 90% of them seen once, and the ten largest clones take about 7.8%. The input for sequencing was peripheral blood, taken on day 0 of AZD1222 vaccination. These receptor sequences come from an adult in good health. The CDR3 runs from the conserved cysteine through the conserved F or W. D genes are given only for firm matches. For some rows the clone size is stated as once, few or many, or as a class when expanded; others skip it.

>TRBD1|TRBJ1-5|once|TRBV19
CASSLGSPDRVQAYSNQPQHF
TGTGCCAGTAGTCTGGGGTCCCCGGACAGGGTCCAAGCCTATAGCAATCAGCCCCAGCATTTT
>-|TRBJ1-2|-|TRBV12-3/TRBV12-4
CAITSTGYSGYTF
TGTGCCATTACGAGCACCGGCTATTCTGGCTACACCTTC
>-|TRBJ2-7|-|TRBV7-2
CASSLASQGGEQYF
TGTGCCAGCAGCTTAGCCTCACAGGGCGGCGAGCAGTACTTC
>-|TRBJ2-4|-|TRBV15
CATSREGNPAGIQYF
TGTGCCACCAGCAGAGAGGGGAACCCCGCGGGCATTCAGTACTTC
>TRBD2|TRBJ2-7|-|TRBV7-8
CASSWTSGLNYEQYF
TGTGCCAGCAGCTGGACTAGCGGGTTAAATTACGAGCAGTACTTC
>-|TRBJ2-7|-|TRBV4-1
CASSQVAGHSYEQYF
TGCGCCAGCAGCCAAGTGGCGGGGCACTCCTACGAGCAGTACTTC
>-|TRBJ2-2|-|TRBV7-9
CASSLSSSRNGELFF
TGTGCCAGCAGCTTATCATCTAGCAGAAACGGGGAGCTGTTTTTT
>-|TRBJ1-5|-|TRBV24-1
CATSDSGVTQPQHF
TGTGCCACCAGTGATTCGGGGGTTACTCAGCCCCAGCATTTT
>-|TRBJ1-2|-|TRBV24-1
CATSDFQAGTGYGYTF
TGTGCCACCAGTGATTTCCAGGCAGGGACGGGCTATGGCTACACCTTC
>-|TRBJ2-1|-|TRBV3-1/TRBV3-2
CASSQNENNEQFF
TGTGCCAGCAGCCAGAACGAGAACAATGAGCAGTTCTTC
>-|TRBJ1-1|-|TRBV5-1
CASSLSLGENTEAFF
TGCGCCAGCAGCTTGTCCCTAGGGGAGAACACTGAAGCTTTCTTT
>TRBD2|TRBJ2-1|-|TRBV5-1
CASSSQLAPRVDEQFF
TGCGCCAGCAGCTCCCAACTAGCGCCCCGGGTAGATGAGCAGTTCTTC
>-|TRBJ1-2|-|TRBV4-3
CASSQDLRGGRGYGYTF
TGCGCCAGCAGCCAAGATCTTCGGGGGGGCAGGGGCTATGGCTACACCTTC
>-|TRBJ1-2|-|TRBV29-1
CSVVGFEANYGYTF
TGCAGCGTCGTCGGTTTCGAGGCTAACTATGGCTACACCTTC
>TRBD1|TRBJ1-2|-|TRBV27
CASRTPGQGHYGYTF
TGTGCCAGCAGAACTCCGGGACAGGGACACTATGGCTACACCTTC
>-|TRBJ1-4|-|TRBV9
CASSPRRQGDEKLFF
TGTGCCAGCAGCCCCCGGAGGCAGGGAGATGAAAAACTGTTTTTT
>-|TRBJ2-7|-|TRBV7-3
CASSLGPVPTYEQYF
TGTGCCAGCAGCTTAGGGCCAGTCCCAACCTACGAGCAGTACTTC
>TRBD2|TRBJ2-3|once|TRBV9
CASSEGLAGGSTDTQYF
TGTGCCAGCAGCGAGGGACTAGCGGGGGGTAGCACAGATACGCAGTATTTT
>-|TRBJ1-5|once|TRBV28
CASSPKRDTYSNQPQHF
TGTGCCAGCAGTCCCAAGCGGGACACATATAGCAATCAGCCCCAGCATTTT
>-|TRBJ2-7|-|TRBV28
CASRQAGGNKYF
TGTGCCAGCCGTCAGGCCGGCGGTAATAAGTACTTC
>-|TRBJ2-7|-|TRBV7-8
CASSLAGSQQYF
TGTGCCAGCAGCTTAGCTGGGTCGCAGCAGTACTTC
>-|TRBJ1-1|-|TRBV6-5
CASSYRAGVNTEAFF
TGTGCCAGCAGTTACCGCGCAGGAGTGAACACTGAAGCTTTCTTT
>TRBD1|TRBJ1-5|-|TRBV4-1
CASSRGQGPGVSNQPQHF
TGCGCCAGCAGCCGGGGACAGGGACCGGGGGTGAGCAATCAGCCCCAGCATTTT
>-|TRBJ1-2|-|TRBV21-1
CASNLPRQGAFYGYTF
TGTGCCAGCAATTTACCACGACAGGGGGCATTTTATGGCTACACCTTC
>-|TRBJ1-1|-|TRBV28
CASSFVRVGTEAFF
TGTGCCAGCAGTTTTGTCAGGGTAGGCACTGAAGCTTTCTTT
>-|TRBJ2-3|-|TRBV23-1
CASSQSPVTLPSTDTQYF
TGCGCCAGCAGTCAATCCCCCGTGACTTTGCCTAGCACAGATACGCAGTATTTT
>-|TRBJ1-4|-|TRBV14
CASSRGVSSGAGEKLFF
TGTGCCAGCAGTCGCGGGGTTTCATCAGGGGCGGGTGAAAAACTGTTTTTT
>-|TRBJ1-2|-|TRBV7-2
CASSLPPAGSYGYTF
TGTGCCAGCAGCTTACCCCCTGCAGGGAGCTATGGCTACACCTTC
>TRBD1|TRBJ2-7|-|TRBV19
CASSILGQGTYEQYF
TGTGCCAGTAGTATATTGGGACAGGGGACCTACGAGCAGTACTTC